The rows below give T cell receptor beta chains drawn from one sample of a study of PD-L1 blockade in urothelial cancer. Some clones are missing from TCRdb's copy, which holds only in-frame ones; the method was immunoSEQ multiplex PCR. The sample yields tens of thousands of clones, over 80% seen once. Material: PBMCs, obtained around atezolizumab (anti-PD-L1) treatment. The receptors come from a woman in her 70s with urothelial cancer. Each CDR3 is given with its conserved first and last residue. A D gene is named only where the DNA matches it firmly. For some rows the clone size is stated as once, few or many, or as a class when expanded; others skip it.

D,V,J,size,DNA,CDR3
.,TRBV15,TRBJ1-4,.,TGTGCCACCAGCAAAGATCCGGGACTAGGGGATGAAAAACTGTTTTTT,CATSKDPGLGDEKLFF
.,TRBV9,TRBJ1-6,few,TGTGCCAGCAGCGGCCAGGACGGGAGGAATTCACCCCTCCACTTT,CASSGQDGRNSPLHF
.,TRBV11-2,TRBJ1-2,.,TGTGCCAGCAGCTTAGCCCAGGGTTTTCGTGACGGCTACACCTTC,CASSLAQGFRDGYTF
TRBD2,TRBV7-2,TRBJ2-7,.,TGTGCCAGCAGCTTAGCAGGCGGAGCGGGAGCCGCCTACGAGCAGTACTTC,CASSLAGGAGAAYEQYF
.,TRBV29-1,TRBJ1-2,.,TGCAGCGGGGAGACTAACTATGGCTACACCTTC,CSGETNYGYTF
TRBD1,TRBV6-6,TRBJ2-7,.,TGTGCCAGCAGTTACCGGGACAGGGGATCCTACGAGCAGTACTTC,CASSYRDRGSYEQYF
TRBD1,TRBV15,TRBJ1-5,.,TGTGCCACCAGCAGGGACAGGGGGCTAAGTCAGCCCCAGCATTTT,CATSRDRGLSQPQHF
.,TRBV4-2,TRBJ2-2,.,TGTGCCAGCAGCCAAGAGCGACCGGGACACCCGAACACCGGGGAGCTGTTTTTT,CASSQERPGHPNTGELFF
.,TRBV5-8,TRBJ2-1,.,TGTGCCAGCAGTTTCCTGGGGGGGCTCAATGAGCAGTTCTTC,CASSFLGGLNEQFF
TRBD2,TRBV7-3,TRBJ2-7,once,TGTGCCAGCAGCTTACGGGGGGGGCTCTCCTACGAGCAGTACTTC,CASSLRGGLSYEQYF
.,TRBV18,TRBJ2-2,.,TGTGCCAGCTCGCAGACAGGATCCACCGGGGAGCTGTTTTTT,CASSQTGSTGELFF
TRBD2,TRBV27,TRBJ2-7,.,TGTGCCAGCAGTCCCAACCCGGGACTAGCGGGAGGCGGGTCCTACGAGCAGTACTTC,CASSPNPGLAGGGSYEQYF
.,TRBV2,TRBJ2-1,once,TGTGCCAGCAGTGGTTCGGAGCGCCCTTGGGAGAATGAGCAGTTCTTC,CASSGSERPWENEQFF
.,TRBV28,TRBJ1-5,.,TGTGCCAGCAGGTTACCAGGGGTCAATCAGCCCCAGCATTTT,CASRLPGVNQPQHF
.,TRBV9,TRBJ2-1,.,TGTGCCAGCAGCGTAGGGGTACTACCAACTTTCGATGAGCAGTTCTTC,CASSVGVLPTFDEQFF
.,TRBV7-8,TRBJ1-2,many,TGTGCCAGCAGCCCCCCCGGGATCTTAAGGGGCTACACCTTC,CASSPPGILRGYTF
TRBD1,TRBV4-1,TRBJ2-2,.,TGCGCCAGCAGCCAGGATCCCAAGGACAGGGGGCTGGCCGGGGAGCTGTTTTTT,CASSQDPKDRGLAGELFF
.,TRBV7-2,TRBJ2-2,.,TGTGCCAGCAGCCGGGGACTGACGAACACCGGGGAGCTGTTTTTT,CASSRGLTNTGELFF
.,TRBV10-3,TRBJ2-3,.,TGTGCCATCAGTGATGGGGGGGAGGGGGGCACAGATACGCAGTATTTT,CAISDGGEGGTDTQYF
TRBD1,TRBV7-7,TRBJ2-3,.,TGTGCCAGCAGCCGTGACAGGGGAGATACGCAGTATTTT,CASSRDRGDTQYF
.,TRBV5-1,TRBJ2-7,.,TGCGCCAGCAGCTTGGATGTAAAGAGCTCCTACGAGCAGTACTTC,CASSLDVKSSYEQYF
TRBD2,TRBV30,TRBJ2-5,few,TGTGCCTGGAGTGTGGGACTAGCGTCTGAGACCCAGTACTTC,CAWSVGLASETQYF
.,TRBV2,TRBJ2-5,.,TGTGCCAGCAGTGAAGCGAGATATGGACAGCAGGAGACCCAGTACTTC,CASSEARYGQQETQYF
TRBD2,TRBV7-6,TRBJ2-2,.,TGTGCCAGCAGCTTGCTCGGAGGGAGGGCGATCGGGGAGCTGTTTTTT,CASSLLGGRAIGELFF
.,TRBV9,TRBJ2-7,.,TGTGCCAGCAGCGTCACGGACTACTCCTACGAGCAGTACTTC,CASSVTDYSYEQYF
TRBD1,TRBV19,TRBJ1-5,.,TGTGCCAGTAGTACGACAGGGGGCAGCGGCAATCAGCCCCAGCATTTT,CASSTTGGSGNQPQHF
TRBD2,TRBV6-6,TRBJ2-5,.,TGTGCCAGCAGTACTAGCGTCTCGACACAAGAGACCCAGTACTTC,CASSTSVSTQETQYF
.,TRBV27,TRBJ1-4,.,TGTGCCAGCAGTCGGGGGGCGGCTAATGAAAAACTGTTTTTT,CASSRGAANEKLFF
.,TRBV7-9,TRBJ2-3,once,TGTGCCAGCCGCGGGATAATCGCAGATACGCAGTATTTT,CASRGIIADTQYF
TRBD1,TRBV6-5,TRBJ2-1,.,TGTGCCAGCAGTTACTCAAGGCAGGGGGCGCGCGATGAGCAGTTCTTC,CASSYSRQGARDEQFF
.,TRBV11-2,TRBJ2-7,.,TGTGCCAGCAGCCTAACTTATCCAGGGCCTTACTACGAGCAGTACTTC,CASSLTYPGPYYEQYF
TRBD2,TRBV5-1,TRBJ2-2,.,TGCGCCAGCAGCTGGACTAGCGGGGGGGCCGCGGAGCTGTTTTTT,CASSWTSGGAAELFF
TRBD1,TRBV7-8,TRBJ2-3,.,TGTGCCAGCAGGCACGACAGGGTTGGCACAGATACGCAGTATTTT,CASRHDRVGTDTQYF
.,TRBV5-1,TRBJ2-7,many,TGCGCCAGCAGCCCGTCCGGGGTTCGATACGAGCAGTACTTC,CASSPSGVRYEQYF
.,TRBV4-1,TRBJ2-3,.,TGCGCCAGCAGCCAAGACCCCGGCAGGGGACGCGCAGATACGCAGTATTTT,CASSQDPGRGRADTQYF